This T cell receptor (beta chain) comes out of a study of cytomegalovirus exposure and HLA in healthy donors. Study-wide points: Later analysis found that TCR beta chains associated with HLA were more clonally expanded than other, equally common chains. In a later analysis, a missense DCLRE1C variant was linked to TCR beta V- and J-gene trimming.

Points on this clone: Antigen specificity is unknown.

The CDR3 covers 14 residues. The V and J ends lost 1 base and 3 bases respectively, with 10 bases between them. From germline, CDR1 is SGHDT and CDR2 YYEEEE. Primers included in the PCR were 60 Vbeta and 13 Jbeta primers. Data came from immunoSEQ multiplex PCR; TCRdb stores just in-frame clones and leaves some out. The sample carries more than 80,000 clones, 60% to 75% recorded once. This TCR came from a male donor in good health and CMV-seropositive. V usage is TRBV5-6 and J usage is TRBJ1-2; D uncertain. What was sequenced was PBMCs. The CDR3: CASSLMGRHYGYTF. CDR3 nucleotides: TGTGCCAGCAGCTTGATGGGCAGGCACTATGGCTACACCTTC.